This T cell receptor beta chain was documented in a study of PD-L1 blockade in urothelial cancer. Study context: Analyses used blood from 3 weeks (second dose) and 6 weeks after treatment start.

Trimming removed 2 bases from V and 4 bases from J; junction bases left unmatched: 6. The germline V gene has CDR1 MNHEY and CDR2 SVGAGI. The CDR3 runs 15 residues. Here immunoSEQ multiplex PCR was the method, and the copy in TCRdb shows in-frame clones only, minus some. The sample includes 45,000 to 60,000 clones, 70% to 90% of them seen just once. V gene TRBV6-5 combines with J gene TRBJ2-3; 7 bases are a match to TRBD1. The source was PBMCs, collected around atezolizumab (anti-PD-L1) treatment. This sequence originates from a man aged 55 to 70 with urothelial cancer. CDR3 sequence reads: CASSYRQGVSDTQYF. DNA for the CDR3: TGTGCCAGCAGTTACCGACAGGGAGTATCAGATACGCAGTATTTT.